The subject of this entry is one T cell receptor (beta chain). How the authors handled the data: Reference gene primer amplification gave nucleated cell count estimates. Sequenced by immunoSEQ multiplex PCR; TCRdb stores in-frame clones only, minus some. That table supplies the V and J calls and clone size; D and trimming were determined from the DNA. The sample yields about 74,000 clones, over 70% seen once. The sample comes from a study of blood T cell repertoires in COVID-19. Background on the study: The study drew acute and convalescent COVID-19 samples from the United States, Italy and Spain. Sources were T cells, B-cell-depleted T cells, or PBMCs; the material itself was cDNA or gDNA.

Germline loops: CDR1 KGHSH, CDR2 LQKENI. The V end lost 4 bases, the J end lost 5 bases, and 13 bases lay between the germline ends. The CDR3 consists of 14 residues. The sequenced sample consisted of peripheral blood. The chain is built from TRBV18 and TRBJ2-3, with D perhaps TRBD1 (5 bases). The sequence came from a man aged 65-85 years with acute or convalescent COVID-19. The CDR3 DNA sequence: TGTGCCAGCTCACTCGGAACAGGAAGAGATACGCAGTATTTT. Its translation is CASSLGTGRDTQYF.